The 12 T cell receptor beta chains below were found in one sample sequenced in a study of blood T cell repertoires in COVID-19 (TCRdb year 2020). The method behind the library was the immunoSEQ multiplex PCR assay. The table comes from immuneACCESS by way of TCRdb, which keeps in-frame sequences with V and J called. Part of the clones is missing from these tables; in studies checked, under half for an unresolved V gene and the rest for unknown reasons. Counted in this sample were approximately 390,000 clones; approximately 87% of them appeared once. Roughly 9.4% of the sample goes to the ten largest clones. The sample comprised PBMCs or T cells enriched from blood (not recorded which). Receptors were obtained from a woman between 45 and 60 years old who had recovered from COVID-19.

This rearrangement joins TRBV19 to TRBJ2-5; possibly TRBD1 for D (5 bases). V dropped 5 bases and J dropped 3 bases, with 10 bases sitting between them. The CDR3 consists of 13 residues. Germline lookup yields CDR1 LNHDA and CDR2 SQIVND (reference sequence). The CDR3 nucleotides are TGTGCCAGTAGTGGGGCCTGGGAAGAGACCCAGTACTTC. Protein sequence: CASSGAWEETQYF.

The chain is built from TRBV19 and TRBJ2-7; TRBD1 agrees at 7 bases. V lost 6 bases to trimming and J lost 1 base; unmatched junction nucleotides: 12. The CDR3 runs 16 residues. Germline V lookup: CDR1 LNHDA, CDR2 SQIVND (reference sequence). CDR3 bases: TGTGCCAGTAGACCGTCCGACAGGGCTTCATCCTACGAGCAGTACTTC. Amino acids: CASRPSDRASSYEQYF.

The genes are TRBV29-1 and TRBJ1-1; D uncertain. CDR3 length: 11 residues. CDR1 and CDR2 (germline): SQVTM, ANQGSEA. V lost 4 bases and J 7 bases, leaving 10 bases between the germline ends. CDR3 DNA: TGCAGCGTTGCAGACTATTATGAAGCTTTCTTT. Residues: CSVADYYEAFF.

This chain uses TRBV12-3 or TRBV12-4 with TRBJ2-1; TRBD2 is a possible D gene (5 bases). V was pared by 5 bases and J by 13 bases, with 15 bases between. This CDR3 has 12 amino acids. The chain's CDR3 is CASSAGRLLQFF. The CDR3 nucleotides are TGTGCCAGCAGTGCCGGACGACTACTACAGTTCTTC.

This chain connects TRBV2 to TRBJ2-7; possibly TRBD1 for D (5 bases). The germline gives CDR1 SNHLY, CDR2 FYNNEI. V was cut by 6 bases and J by 0 bases, with 9 bases left in between. CDR3 size: 13 residues. CDR3 loop: CASSSDSSYEQYF. As DNA, the CDR3 is TGTGCCAGCAGCTCAGACAGCTCCTACGAGCAGTACTTC.

The chain couples TRBV4-1 to TRBJ2-1; a weak D match, TRBD2 (6 bases). CDR3 length: 14 residues. Germline V CDR1 and CDR2: MGHRA, YSYEKL. Trimming cost V 7 bases and J 2 bases, with 12 bases left between them. This CDR3 reads CASKEGTAYNEQFF. In DNA form, the CDR3 reads TGCGCCAGCAAGGAGGGGACTGCCTACAATGAGCAGTTCTTC.

The V and J genes are TRBV27 and TRBJ2-7; D may be TRBD1 (6 bases). The V end was cut by 8 bases, the J end by 3 bases, with 14 bases between. Germline V lookup: CDR1 MNHEY, CDR2 SMNVEV (reference sequence). The CDR3 loop spans 13 amino acids. The CDR3 bases are TGTGCCAGCTCACAGACAGGTAACTACGAGCAGTACTTC. Its protein product is CASSQTGNYEQYF.

The V call is TRBV4-1, the J call TRBJ2-1; 10 bases are shared with TRBD1. The V gene's germline CDR1 is MGHRA and CDR2 YSYEKL. This CDR3 region has 16 residues. V dropped 5 bases and J dropped 12; count of bases not matched to a gene: 16. In DNA form, the CDR3 reads TGCGCCAGCAGCTCATGGGAGGGACAGGGGCATCCTGGGCAGTTCTTC. It yields the protein CASSSWEGQGHPGQFF.

The gene calls are TRBV6-5 and TRBJ2-7; 10 positions agree with TRBD2. J gave up 0 bases and V 6 bases, and 2 bases lay outside the gene matches. The CDR3 length is 14 residues. Germline V gene data show CDR1 as MNHEY and CDR2 as SVGAGI. CDR3 sequence: CASRRLAGSYEQYF. For the CDR3, the DNA is TGTGCCAGCAGACGACTAGCGGGCTCCTACGAGCAGTACTTC.

This clone was counted only a few times. V usage is TRBV18 and J usage is TRBJ1-4; 8 nucleotides align to TRBD1. This CDR3 is 13 amino acids long. Per the germline V gene, CDR1 is KGHSH and CDR2 is LQKENI. V lost 5 bases, J lost 8 bases, and 4 bases stayed unmatched. CDR3 DNA: TGTGCCAGCTCAAGGGGACAGGAGGAAAAACTGTTTTTT. Translation: CASSRGQEEKLFF.

V and J are TRBV18 and TRBJ1-3; D is perhaps TRBD1 (5 bases). Deletions cut 0 bases from V and 0 bases from J, with 9 bases between. Germline assignment: CDR1 KGHSH and CDR2 LQKENI. The CDR3 runs 16 residues. The DNA for the CDR3 is TGTGCCAGCTCACCACCACGGACAATCTCTGGAAACACCATATATTTT. This encodes CASSPPRTISGNTIYF.

The V gene is TRBV30, the J gene TRBJ2-7; D remains ambiguous. V was pared by 2 bases and J by 4 bases, with 6 bases between. CDR1 and CDR2 (germline): GTSNPN, SVGIG (reference sequence). The CDR3 contains 11 residues. CDR3 residues: CAWSSGYEQYF. In DNA form, the CDR3 reads TGTGCCTGGAGTTCCGGGTACGAGCAGTACTTC. Combining the CDR3 with reference TRBV30 and TRBJ2-7 gives the whole variable domain SQTIHQWPATLVQPVGSPLSLECTVEGTSNPNLYWYRQAAGRGLQLLFYSVGIGQISSEVPQNLSASRPQDRQFILSSKKLLLSDSGFYLCAWSSGYEQYFGPGTRLTVT.